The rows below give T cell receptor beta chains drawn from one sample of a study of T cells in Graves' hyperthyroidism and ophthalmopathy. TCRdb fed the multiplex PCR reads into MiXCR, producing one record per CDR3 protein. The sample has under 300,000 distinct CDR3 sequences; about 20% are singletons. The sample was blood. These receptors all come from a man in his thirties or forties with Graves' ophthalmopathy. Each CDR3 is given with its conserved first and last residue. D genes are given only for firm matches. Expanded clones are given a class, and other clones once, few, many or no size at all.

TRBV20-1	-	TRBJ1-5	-	CSASPAHPRPQHF	TGCAGTGCTAGCCCTGCCCATCCTCGGCCCCAGCATTTT
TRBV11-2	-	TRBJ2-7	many	CASSLVAQNYEQYF	TGTGCCAGCAGCTTAGTAGCTCAAAACTACGAGCAGTACTTC
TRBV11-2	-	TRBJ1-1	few	CASRHNSPNTEAFF	TGTGCCAGCCGTCATAATTCCCCGAACACTGAAGCTTTCTTT
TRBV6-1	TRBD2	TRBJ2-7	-	CASRRLAETYEQYF	TGTGCCAGCAGGAGACTAGCGGAAACCTACGAGCAGTACTTC
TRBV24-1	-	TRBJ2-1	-	CATSAGTPKVKFF	TGTGCCACCAGTGCCGGGACACCAAAGGTTAAGTTCTTC
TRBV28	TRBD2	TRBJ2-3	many	CASSLVSGEGTDTQYF	TGTGCCAGCAGTTTGGTGAGCGGGGAGGGCACAGATACGCAGTATTTT
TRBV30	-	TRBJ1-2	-	CAFLKGRYSYTF	TGTGCCTTCCTAAAGGGTCGCTATAGCTACACCTTC
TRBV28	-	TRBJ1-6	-	CASSSNSGFVSPLHF	TGTGCCAGCAGTTCGAATTCGGGTTTCGTTTCACCCCTCCACTTT
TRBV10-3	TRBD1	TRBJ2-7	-	CAISESGGGYEQYF	TGTGCCATCAGTGAGTCAGGGGGCGGCTACGAGCAGTACTTC
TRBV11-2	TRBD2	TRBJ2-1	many	CASSIGLAGGPLDEQFF	TGTGCCAGCAGCATCGGACTAGCGGGAGGCCCGTTGGATGAGCAGTTCTTC
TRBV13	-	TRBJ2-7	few	CASSPGGGPPNYEQYF	TGTGCCAGCAGCCCAGGGGGGGGGCCCCCTAACTACGAGCAGTACTTC
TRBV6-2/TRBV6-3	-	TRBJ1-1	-	CASSYSGSTEAFF	TGTGCCAGCAGTTACTCGGGCTCCACTGAAGCTTTCTTT
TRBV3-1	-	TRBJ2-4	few	CASSQSGGGWDKNIQYF	TGTGCCAGCAGCCAATCAGGGGGGGGGTGGGACAAAAACATTCAGTACTTC
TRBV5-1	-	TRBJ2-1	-	CASKGIGWYNEQFF	TGCGCCAGCAAGGGGATAGGATGGTACAATGAGCAGTTCTTC
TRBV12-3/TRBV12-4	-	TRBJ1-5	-	CASHVGGVGPQHF	TGTGCCAGCCATGTGGGGGGTGTTGGGCCCCAGCATTTT
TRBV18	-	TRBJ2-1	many	CASSPTGDEQFF	TGTGCCAGCTCACCAACGGGGGATGAGCAGTTCTTC
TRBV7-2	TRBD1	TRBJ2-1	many	CASSLGQGTEQFF	TGTGCCAGCAGCTTAGGACAGGGGACTGAGCAGTTCTTC
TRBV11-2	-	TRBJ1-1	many	CASSLRPQGWQFGTEAFF	TGTGCCAGCAGCTTACGTCCCCAGGGATGGCAATTCGGGACTGAAGCTTTCTTT
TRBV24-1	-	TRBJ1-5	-	CATSAPNQPQHF	TGTGCCACCAGTGCCCCTAATCAGCCCCAGCATTTT
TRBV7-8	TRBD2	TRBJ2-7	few	CASSPEREGEQYF	TGTGCCAGCAGCCCCGAGCGGGAGGGCGAGCAGTACTTC
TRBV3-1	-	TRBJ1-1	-	CASSQDGTAFF	TGTGCCAGCAGCCAAGATGGGACCGCTTTCTTT
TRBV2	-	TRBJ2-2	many	CASSEIYTGELFF	TGTGCCAGCAGCGAAATATACACCGGGGAGCTGTTTTTT
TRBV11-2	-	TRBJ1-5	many	CASSPGGASQAQHF	TGTGCCAGCAGCCCTGGGGGGGCGAGTCAGGCCCAGCATTTT
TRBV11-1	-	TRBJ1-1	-	CASSSGARPSGTEAFF	TGTGCCAGCAGCTCTGGCGCCCGGCCGTCAGGAACTGAAGCTTTCTTT
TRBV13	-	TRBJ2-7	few	CASSRKQGRGYEQYF	TGTGCCAGCAGCCGAAAACAGGGCCGGGGCTACGAGCAGTACTTC
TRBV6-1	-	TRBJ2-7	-	CASSSPRAAYEQYF	TGTGCCAGCAGTTCCCCCAGGGCGGCCTACGAGCAGTACTTC
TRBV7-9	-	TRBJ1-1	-	CASSLAVLEFKDTEAFF	TGTGCCAGCAGCTTAGCGGTTCTGGAATTCAAGGACACTGAAGCTTTCTTT
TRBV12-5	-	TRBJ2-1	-	CASGLGFVDEQFF	TGTGCTAGTGGTTTGGGGTTTGTCGATGAGCAGTTCTTC
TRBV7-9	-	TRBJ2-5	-	CASSHRTGTETQYF	TGTGCCAGCAGCCATCGAACAGGGACGGAGACCCAGTACTTC
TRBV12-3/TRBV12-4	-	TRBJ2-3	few	CAAMYGTDTQYF	TGTGCCGCCATGTATGGCACAGATACGCAGTATTTT